This is a list of T cell receptor beta chains from one sample in a study of cytomegalovirus exposure and HLA in healthy donors. Profiling relied on immunoSEQ multiplex PCR, and the TCRdb table lists in-frame clones only, not all of them. The sample yields fewer than 300,000 clones, roughly 90% seen once. The sample comprised PBMCs. All receptors come from a woman under 30 in good health and CMV-seronegative. Each CDR3 is given with its conserved first and last residue. The D gene is left open where the match is weak. Expanded clones are given a class, and other clones once, few, many or no size at all.

j_call,v_call,clone_size,d_call,cdr3_aa,cdr3_nt
TRBJ2-2,TRBV9,.,.,CASNGNPGTLNTGELFF,TGTGCCAGCAACGGAAACCCCGGGACTTTAAACACCGGGGAGCTGTTTTTT
TRBJ1-3,TRBV7-2,.,TRBD1,CASSLSAGTGAYSGNTIYF,TGTGCCAGCAGCTTATCGGCGGGGACAGGTGCCTACTCTGGAAACACCATATATTTT
TRBJ1-4,TRBV15,.,.,CATSRKLGRSDTLINEKLFF,TGTGCCACCAGCAGAAAATTAGGCCGTTCAGACACTTTAATTAATGAAAAACTGTTTTTT
TRBJ2-3,TRBV6-4,once,.,CASRSGGRTDTQYF,TGTGCCAGCAGGTCCGGGGGACGGACAGATACGCAGTATTTT
TRBJ1-2,TRBV9,.,.,CASSLRTDGYTF,TGTGCCAGCAGCCTGCGGACAGATGGCTACACCTTC
TRBJ2-7,TRBV5-1,.,TRBD2,CASSLGGSSEQYF,TGCGCCAGCAGCTTGGGCGGGAGTTCCGAGCAGTACTTC
TRBJ1-5,TRBV28,.,.,CASSLGTQISNQPQHF,TGTGCCAGCAGCCTAGGGACACAGATTAGCAATCAGCCCCAGCATTTT
TRBJ2-2,TRBV6-1,.,TRBD2,CASRGRAGGPGELFF,TGTGCCAGCAGAGGGCGTGCGGGAGGGCCCGGGGAGCTGTTTTTT
TRBJ2-7,TRBV28,once,.,CASSLYGLAPLYEQYF,TGTGCCAGCAGTTTATACGGTCTAGCGCCCCTCTACGAGCAGTACTTC
TRBJ2-5,TRBV28,few,.,CASSSGQAQETQYF,TGTGCCAGCAGTAGTGGGCAGGCACAAGAGACCCAGTACTTC
TRBJ2-3,TRBV7-2,.,.,CASSLVARQGTQYF,TGTGCCAGCAGCTTAGTGGCGCGTCAGGGTACGCAGTATTTT
TRBJ2-7,TRBV27,.,.,CASSKPMREQYF,TGTGCCAGCAGTAAACCGATGAGAGAGCAGTACTTC
TRBJ2-3,TRBV28,.,TRBD1,CASPKDRGRPDTQYF,TGTGCCAGCCCTAAGGACAGGGGGCGCCCAGATACGCAGTATTTT
TRBJ2-7,TRBV2,.,TRBD1,CASSARDRVYEQYF,TGTGCCAGCAGTGCCCGGGACAGGGTTTACGAGCAGTACTTC
TRBJ1-1,TRBV4-1,.,.,CASTRGGSEAFF,TGCGCCAGCACCCGGGGAGGCTCTGAAGCTTTCTTT
TRBJ2-1,TRBV27,.,TRBD2,CASSRGDPNEQFF,TGTGCCAGCTCGCGGGGGGACCCCAATGAGCAGTTCTTC
TRBJ2-1,TRBV28,.,TRBD2,CASSPRTSGGRRNEQFF,TGTGCCAGCAGTCCCCGGACTAGCGGGGGGAGGAGGAATGAGCAGTTCTTC
TRBJ1-2,TRBV28,once,.,CASSRPQGGYGYTF,TGTGCCAGCAGCCGCCCACAGGGTGGCTATGGCTACACCTTC
TRBJ2-2,TRBV4-3,once,.,CASSQASQITGELFF,TGCGCCAGCAGCCAAGCTTCCCAGATCACCGGGGAGCTGTTTTTT
TRBJ1-3,TRBV4-3,.,TRBD1,CASSQSGGLSGNTIYF,TGCGCCAGCAGCCAATCAGGGGGCCTCTCTGGAAACACCATATATTTT
TRBJ2-1,TRBV28,.,.,CASSLEDDNEQFF,TGTGCCAGCAGTTTGGAGGACGACAATGAGCAGTTCTTC
TRBJ2-1,TRBV25-1,.,TRBD2,CASSESLGRGSYNEQFF,TGTGCCAGCAGTGAATCCCTCGGGAGGGGCTCCTACAATGAGCAGTTCTTC
TRBJ2-2,TRBV28,.,TRBD1,CASSVTGTGTTGELFF,TGTGCCAGCAGTGTCACCGGGACAGGGACCACCGGGGAGCTGTTTTTT
TRBJ2-1,TRBV7-3,.,TRBD2,CASSARGTRTYNEQFF,TGTGCCAGCAGCGCGAGGGGGACTAGAACCTACAATGAGCAGTTCTTC
TRBJ2-2,TRBV9,.,TRBD2,CASSVVGREGTGELFF,TGTGCCAGCAGCGTAGTCGGGCGGGAGGGCACCGGGGAGCTGTTTTTT
TRBJ2-7,TRBV18,.,TRBD1,CASSPSGGGYEQYF,TGTGCCAGCTCACCCTCAGGGGGCGGTTACGAGCAGTACTTC
TRBJ1-2,TRBV7-2,.,.,CASSLDVRVFGYTF,TGTGCCAGCAGCTTAGACGTCAGGGTTTTCGGCTACACCTTC
TRBJ2-1,TRBV6-5,once,TRBD2,CASNLAGGTYNEQFF,TGTGCCAGCAACCTAGCGGGAGGAACCTACAATGAGCAGTTCTTC
TRBJ1-5,TRBV9,.,.,CASSVGTTNQPQHF,TGTGCCAGCAGCGTAGGGACAACGAATCAGCCCCAGCATTTT
TRBJ1-2,TRBV28,.,.,CASSSPPRGYTF,TGTGCCAGCAGTTCCCCTCCGAGGGGCTACACCTTC
TRBJ1-2,TRBV7-2,once,TRBD1,CASSPSTGEDGYTF,TGTGCCAGCAGCCCATCGACAGGGGAGGATGGCTACACCTTC
TRBJ2-1,TRBV28,.,TRBD2,CASSSAGASGDNEQFF,TGTGCCAGCAGTAGCGCAGGGGCTAGCGGGGACAATGAGCAGTTCTTC
TRBJ2-2,TRBV6-5,.,.,CASSYSRGSGELFF,TGTGCCAGCAGTTACTCGAGGGGGTCCGGGGAGCTGTTTTTT
TRBJ1-2,TRBV6-6,.,TRBD1,CASRDRGRGGYTF,TGTGCCAGCAGAGACAGGGGGCGGGGAGGCTACACCTTC
TRBJ1-3,TRBV9,.,.,CASSAQVSSGNTIYF,TGTGCCAGCAGCGCACAGGTCAGCTCTGGAAACACCATATATTTT
TRBJ2-1,TRBV4-1,.,TRBD2,CASSPTSGISSNEQFF,TGCGCCAGCAGCCCGACTAGCGGGATATCTTCCAATGAGCAGTTCTTC
TRBJ2-5,TRBV28,once,.,CASSGRETQYF,TGTGCCAGCAGTGGGAGAGAGACCCAGTACTTC
TRBJ2-7,TRBV7-8,once,TRBD2,CASSLEGTSSHEQYF,TGTGCCAGCAGCTTAGAAGGGACTAGCAGCCACGAGCAGTACTTC
TRBJ2-1,TRBV6-5,.,TRBD2,CASSYSRLANEQFF,TGTGCCAGCAGTTATTCGCGACTAGCTAATGAGCAGTTCTTC
TRBJ1-2,TRBV6-5,.,.,CASSRGMVTPYGYTF,TGTGCCAGCAGCCGCGGTATGGTAACACCCTATGGCTACACCTTC
TRBJ2-3,TRBV27,.,TRBD2,CASSSGTSIIPDTQYF,TGTGCCAGCAGTTCCGGGACTAGCATAATTCCAGATACGCAGTATTTT
TRBJ1-5,TRBV6-5,.,TRBD1,CASSYDRGNQPQHF,TGTGCCAGCAGCTACGACAGGGGAAATCAGCCCCAGCATTTT
TRBJ1-1,TRBV13,.,TRBD1,CASSLQGASAEAFF,TGTGCCAGCAGCCTACAGGGGGCTTCTGCTGAAGCTTTCTTT
TRBJ2-7,TRBV5-6,.,TRBD1,CASTIRDRGISSYEQYF,TGTGCCAGCACTATCCGGGACAGGGGGATTAGCTCCTACGAGCAGTACTTC
TRBJ2-7,TRBV2,once,.,CASSHGGALHYEQYF,TGTGCCAGCAGTCATGGGGGGGCCTTACACTACGAGCAGTACTTC
TRBJ1-6,TRBV5-1,.,TRBD1,CASSLGTVAKNNSPLHF,TGCGCCAGCAGCCTTGGGACAGTCGCTAAAAATAATTCACCCCTCCACTTT
TRBJ1-1,TRBV7-8,.,.,CASSPFRTENTEAFF,TGTGCCAGCAGCCCATTCAGGACAGAGAACACTGAAGCTTTCTTT